This record looks at one T cell receptor beta chain sequence and its context. The data stem from a study of T cells in localized non-small cell lung cancer. Trimming stripped 4 bases from V and 3 bases from J, with 16 bases between. Germline V gene lookup returns CDR1 ENHRY and CDR2 SYGVKD. This CDR3 has 15 residues. Sequenced by immunoSEQ multiplex PCR; TCRdb stores in-frame clones only, minus some. The table includes tens of thousands of clones, about 88% detected once. The sample consisted of peripheral blood, taken before any cancer treatment. This clonotype was sampled from a woman between 35 and 75 years old with stage I lung adenocarcinoma. V gene TRBV10-3 combines with J gene TRBJ2-7; D not certain. The CDR3 sequence: CAISGPGSEGYEQYF. The DNA for the CDR3 is TGTGCCATCAGTGGGCCAGGAAGTGAAGGCTACGAGCAGTACTTC.